The rows below give T cell receptor beta chains drawn from one sample of a study of Ad26.COV2.S vaccination and SARS-CoV-2 variants. This table comes from immunoSEQ multiplex PCR, and its TCRdb copy is limited to in-frame clones, with some not included. The data contain 350,000 to 450,000 clones, approximately 90% of them singletons. This specimen was peripheral blood, taken in a trial of Ad26.COV2.S vaccine versus placebo. The receptors here all came from a person aged 18-65 years who received the Ad26.COV2.S COVID-19 vaccine or a placebo. Both conserved end residues are part of each CDR3. D genes are given only for firm matches. Some rows have no size entry. The others give once, few or many, or a class for an expanded clone.

TRBJ2-1,.,TRBV7-8,.,TGTGCCAGCAGCTTAGGAGGGGATCGTGTCGCTGAGCAGTTCTTC,CASSLGGDRVAEQFF
TRBJ1-6,.,TRBV5-1,.,TGCGCCAGCAGCTTGACTAATCGGGAGAATTCACCCCTCCACTTT,CASSLTNRENSPLHF
TRBJ1-2,.,TRBV6-2/TRBV6-3,.,TGTGCCAGCAGTCCCCGGGGATACTATGGCTACACCTTC,CASSPRGYYGYTF
TRBJ2-6,.,TRBV13,.,TGTGCCAGCAGCTTAGGAACAGGGTTAGACTCTGGGGCCAACGTCCTGACTTTC,CASSLGTGLDSGANVLTF
TRBJ2-7,.,TRBV4-2,TRBD1,TGTGCCAGCAGCCAGCAAGACAGGGGGTGGGACTACGAGCAGTACTTC,CASSQQDRGWDYEQYF
TRBJ1-3,.,TRBV7-2,TRBD1,TGTGCCAGCAGCTTCCGCAGGGGGCGAGGAAACACCATATATTTT,CASSFRRGRGNTIYF
TRBJ2-3,.,TRBV10-2,TRBD2,TGCGCCAGCAGAGACGCGGGACTAACCAGCACAGATACGCAGTATTTT,CASRDAGLTSTDTQYF
TRBJ2-6,.,TRBV30,.,TGTGCCTGGAATCCGGGCTCTGGGGCCAACGTCCTGACTTTC,CAWNPGSGANVLTF
TRBJ1-3,.,TRBV28,.,TGTGCCAGCAGTTATTCGACAGCGAGCTCTGGAAACACCATATATTTT,CASSYSTASSGNTIYF
TRBJ2-7,few,TRBV7-2,TRBD1,TGTGCCAGCAGCTTGACAGGGTTCTACGAGCAGTACTTC,CASSLTGFYEQYF
TRBJ2-4,.,TRBV3-1/TRBV3-2,TRBD2,TGTGCCAGCAGCCAAAGATCGGGGGGGCGCGATCCTCAGTACTTC,CASSQRSGGRDPQYF
TRBJ2-2,.,TRBV13,.,TGTGCCAGCAGCTCTACAGGGCAGGGAAACACCGGGGAGCTGTTTTTT,CASSSTGQGNTGELFF
TRBJ2-3,.,TRBV7-9,TRBD2,TGTGCCAGCAGCTTGAGGAGCGGGAAAACAGATACGCAGTATTTT,CASSLRSGKTDTQYF
TRBJ2-3,.,TRBV7-9,TRBD2,TGTGCCAGCAGCTTATCCGTCACTAGCGGGATCCCAGATACGCAGTATTTT,CASSLSVTSGIPDTQYF
TRBJ2-3,.,TRBV15,.,TGTGCCACCAGCGACCGGGACTGGCAAGATACGCAGTATTTT,CATSDRDWQDTQYF
TRBJ1-5,.,TRBV6-5,TRBD1,TGTGCCAGCAGGGCAGGGGGCCGTCAGCCCCAGCATTTT,CASRAGGRQPQHF
TRBJ2-7,.,TRBV28,TRBD1,TGTGCCAGCAGTTTATCCGGGACAGGAATCTACGAGCAGTACTTC,CASSLSGTGIYEQYF
TRBJ2-5,.,TRBV2,TRBD1,TGTGCCAGCAGTTCGGGACAGCAAGAGACCCAGTACTTC,CASSSGQQETQYF
TRBJ2-7,.,TRBV28,.,TGTGCCAGCAGTTTATTGGAGGACCTGGGCGAGCAGTACTTC,CASSLLEDLGEQYF
TRBJ1-6,.,TRBV28,TRBD1,TGTGCCAGCAGGGAACGGACAGGGAGGGATTCACCCCTCCACTTT,CASRERTGRDSPLHF
TRBJ1-4,.,TRBV5-6,.,TGTGCCAGCAGCTACCAACAGAGGAGCCTGGAAAAACTGTTTTTT,CASSYQQRSLEKLFF
TRBJ2-2,.,TRBV29-1,.,TGCAGCGTCGACAGTTCGAACACCGGGGAGCTGTTTTTT,CSVDSSNTGELFF
TRBJ2-5,.,TRBV30,.,TGTGCCTGGAGTGTACGGGGCGGCAGGACCTCCGGGACCCAGTACTTC,CAWSVRGGRTSGTQYF
TRBJ2-1,.,TRBV7-3,TRBD2,TGTGCCAGCAGCGGGACTAGCGGGAGCCATGAGCAGTTCTTC,CASSGTSGSHEQFF
TRBJ1-3,.,TRBV3-1/TRBV3-2,.,TGTGCCAGCAGCCAAGATCGGGTTTCTGGAAACACCATATATTTT,CASSQDRVSGNTIYF
TRBJ2-1,.,TRBV4-1,TRBD2,TGCGCCAGCAGCCCCGGACTAGCGGGCTTGAATGAGCAGTTCTTC,CASSPGLAGLNEQFF
TRBJ1-4,.,TRBV28,TRBD1,TGTGCCAGCAGTTCGCGGACAGGGGGCAGAGAAAAACTGTTTTTT,CASSSRTGGREKLFF
TRBJ2-7,.,TRBV5-4,TRBD1,TGTGCCAGCAGCTTGATGACAGGGGGCGAGCAGTACTTC,CASSLMTGGEQYF
TRBJ1-2,.,TRBV2,.,TGTGCCAGCAGTGAAGCGCAGTGGGGCGCCAACGGCTACACCTTC,CASSEAQWGANGYTF
TRBJ2-2,.,TRBV5-1,.,TGCGCCAGCAGCTTGTTGGCTAGCAGGGAGCTGTTTTTT,CASSLLASRELFF
TRBJ1-4,.,TRBV28,TRBD1,TGTGCCAGCAGTTGGACAGGGACTAATGAAAAACTGTTTTTT,CASSWTGTNEKLFF
TRBJ2-7,.,TRBV6-5,TRBD2,TGTGCCAGCAGTTACCCTAGCGGGCAGAGCTCCTACGAGCAGTACTTC,CASSYPSGQSSYEQYF
TRBJ2-1,once,TRBV9,.,TGTGCCAGCAGCCCCCGAGGTGGTCTGGGAACCAATGAGCAGTTCTTC,CASSPRGGLGTNEQFF
TRBJ2-1,.,TRBV11-2,.,TGTGCCAGCAGTACCCGAGAAGGGTACAATGAGCAGTTCTTC,CASSTREGYNEQFF
TRBJ1-2,.,TRBV12-3/TRBV12-4,.,TGTGCCAGCAGCCCTAGCCTAGCCCATGGCTACACCTTC,CASSPSLAHGYTF
TRBJ2-2,.,TRBV9,TRBD2,TGTGCCAGCAGCACCGGGACTATCGAGGCCGGGGAGCTGTTTTTT,CASSTGTIEAGELFF
TRBJ2-1,.,TRBV14,TRBD2,TGTGCCAGCAGCCAAGATTTTTCTAGCGGGAATTTTTATCACAATGAGCAGTTCTTC,CASSQDFSSGNFYHNEQFF
TRBJ2-3,.,TRBV5-5,TRBD2,TGTGCCAGCAGCTTGGTGGCTAGCGGGCCCACAGATACGCAGTATTTT,CASSLVASGPTDTQYF
TRBJ1-6,.,TRBV6-5,.,TGTGCCAGCAGTTACATCTGGAGGGATTCACCCCTCCACTTT,CASSYIWRDSPLHF
TRBJ2-1,.,TRBV24-1,.,TGTGCCACCAGCTCAGGGAGACAGACTAATGAGCAGTTCTTC,CATSSGRQTNEQFF
TRBJ2-1,.,TRBV18,TRBD2,TGTGCCAGCTCAGACGCGGGAGGGCCCTACAATGAGCAGTTCTTC,CASSDAGGPYNEQFF
TRBJ1-4,.,TRBV7-8,.,TGTGCCAGCAGCCCAAGCGCGACAAGCGAACGAAAACTGTTTTTT,CASSPSATSERKLFF
TRBJ1-1,.,TRBV6-5,.,TGTGCCAGCATCAACAGCCAGTTTGAAGCTTTCTTT,CASINSQFEAFF
TRBJ2-1,.,TRBV7-8,.,TGTGCCAGCAGCTTAAGGGGGGCACGTAGGGGACAGTACAATGAGCAGTTCTTC,CASSLRGARRGQYNEQFF
TRBJ2-3,.,TRBV7-9,TRBD2,TGTGCCAGCAGCTCACCCGGGACTAGCGGGATCGGCGCAGATACGCAGTATTTT,CASSSPGTSGIGADTQYF
TRBJ2-5,.,TRBV19,TRBD2,TGTGCCAGTAGTACAGCGGGAGCGGCAGGGGAGACCCAGTACTTC,CASSTAGAAGETQYF
TRBJ1-2,.,TRBV12-3/TRBV12-4,.,TGTGCCAGCAGTTTTCCCGGCGGCTACACCTTC,CASSFPGGYTF
TRBJ1-1,few,TRBV7-9,.,TGTGCCAGCAGCCAGGACAGTGAAGCTTTCTTT,CASSQDSEAFF
TRBJ2-1,.,TRBV29-1,.,TGCAGCGTTGTAGTGGGTTACAATGAGCAGTTCTTC,CSVVVGYNEQFF
TRBJ2-3,.,TRBV6-6,TRBD2,TGTGCCAGCAGTTGGACTAGCGGGGGGGTAACAGATACGCAGTATTTT,CASSWTSGGVTDTQYF
TRBJ1-5,.,TRBV18,.,TGTGCCAGCTCACCAGGTGGACCAGTAATGGGCAATCAGCCCCAGCATTTT,CASSPGGPVMGNQPQHF
TRBJ1-5,.,TRBV29-1,TRBD1,TGCAGCGTTTCGACAGGGGGCGCCTTCAAGCAGCCCCAGCATTTT,CSVSTGGAFKQPQHF
TRBJ2-2,.,TRBV6-6,TRBD1,TGTGCCAGCAGTCGAGAGTTGGGGACAGGGGGCTACGGCGGGGAGCTGTTTTTT,CASSRELGTGGYGGELFF
TRBJ2-3,.,TRBV2,.,TGTGCCAGCAGTTCTCTGCGGAACACAGATACGCAGTATTTT,CASSSLRNTDTQYF
TRBJ1-2,.,TRBV9,.,TGTGCCAGCAGCCCGTCGGACGGCTATGGCTACACCTTC,CASSPSDGYGYTF
TRBJ2-3,.,TRBV2,.,TGTGCCAGTGGGGGGCAGAATACGCAGTATTTT,CASGGQNTQYF